This is a list of T cell receptor beta chains from one sample in a study of CD8+CD57+ T cells in acquired aplastic anemia. TCRdb re-derived calls from the reads in MiXCR, one entry per CDR3 protein. The sample lists roughly 290,000 distinct CDR3 sequences, approximately 57% occurring once. The sample comprised sorted CD4+, CD8+, or CD8+CD57+ T cells (not recorded which) from PBMCs. These receptors originate from a human donor with aplastic anemia. Both conserved end residues are part of each CDR3. The order of the fields is V gene, D gene, clone size, J gene, CDR3 protein, CDR3 DNA. A D gene is named only where the DNA matches it firmly. The size of a clone is reported for some rows only, either as once, few or many, or as a class for expanded clones.

>TRBV10-3|NA|once|TRBJ1-4
CAISESGQVLFF
TGTGCCATCAGTGAATCGGGTCAGGTCCTGTTTTTT
>TRBV7-8|TRBD1|NA|TRBJ1-1
CASSSQTGLGTEAFF
TGTGCCAGCAGCTCCCAGACAGGGTTAGGGACTGAAGCTTTCTTT
>TRBV20-1|NA|NA|TRBJ2-7
CSASGGSSYEQYF
TGCAGTGCTAGCGGGGGTAGCTCCTACGAGCAGTACTTC
>TRBV6-5|TRBD2|many|TRBJ2-3
CASSSRGGRGDTQYF
TGTGCCAGCAGCTCTCGTGGCGGGAGGGGAGATACGCAGTATTTT
>TRBV5-1|TRBD2|many|TRBJ2-5
CASSLTSGVQETQYF
TGCGCCAGCAGCTTGACTAGCGGGGTTCAAGAGACCCAGTACTTC
>TRBV29-1|TRBD2|few|TRBJ2-3
CSVTPPGGGTDTQYF
TGCAGCGTCACACCTCCTGGGGGGGGCACAGATACGCAGTATTTT
>TRBV9|NA|NA|TRBJ2-2
CASSVQGELFF
TGTGCCAGCAGCGTACAGGGGGAGCTGTTTTTT
>TRBV10-2|NA|once|TRBJ2-7
CASSVPEAEQYF
TGCGCCAGCAGTGTGCCAGAAGCCGAGCAGTACTTC
>TRBV24-1|TRBD1|once|TRBJ2-2
CATSDPGTGVGELFF
TGTGCCACCAGTGATCCCGGGACAGGGGTCGGGGAGCTGTTTTTT
>TRBV19|TRBD1|NA|TRBJ2-2
CASRGTGLNTGELFF
TGTGCCAGCCGGGGGACAGGCCTGAACACCGGGGAGCTGTTTTTT
>TRBV20-1|TRBD1|NA|TRBJ2-1
CSARDRGSYNEQFF
TGCAGTGCTAGGGACAGGGGTTCCTACAATGAGCAGTTCTTC
>TRBV7-9|TRBD1|many|TRBJ2-5
CASSRSRGRIGETQYF
TGTGCCAGCAGCCGAAGTAGGGGGCGCATCGGGGAGACCCAGTACTTC
>TRBV20-1|NA|many|TRBJ2-1
CSASGYNEQFF
TGCAGTGCTAGCGGTTACAATGAGCAGTTCTTC
>TRBV6-1|TRBD2|many|TRBJ2-2
CASRGLGLTGELFF
TGTGCCAGCCGCGGACTAGGATTAACCGGGGAGCTGTTTTTT
>TRBV5-6|NA|NA|TRBJ1-2
CASSLPPGGEGYTF
TGTGCCAGCAGCTTGCCCCCCGGGGGCGAGGGCTACACCTTC
>TRBV20-1|NA|NA|TRBJ2-3
CSAPSGSSTDTQYF
TGCAGTGCTCCAAGCGGGTCTAGCACAGATACGCAGTATTTT
>TRBV7-9|TRBD2|NA|TRBJ2-5
CASSSGGQETQYF
TGTGCCAGCAGCTCGGGGGGCCAAGAGACCCAGTACTTC
>TRBV27|NA|many|TRBJ2-5
CASRGILETQYF
TGTGCCAGCAGGGGGATTTTGGAGACCCAGTACTTC
>TRBV5-1|TRBD1|NA|TRBJ2-5
CASSLGRTGWETQYF
TGCGCCAGCAGCTTGGGCCGGACAGGCTGGGAGACCCAGTACTTC
>TRBV11-2|NA|few|TRBJ2-7
CASSLFQGHEQYF
TGTGCCAGCAGCTTATTCCAGGGCCACGAGCAGTACTTC
>TRBV7-9|TRBD1|NA|TRBJ2-7
CAGSLAGDLAGTGTYEQYF
TGTGCCGGCAGCTTAGCCGGCGATCTGGCCGGGACAGGGACCTACGAGCAGTACTTC
>TRBV11-2|NA|NA|TRBJ1-5
CASSKGSNQPQHF
TGTGCCAGCAGCAAGGGGAGCAATCAGCCCCAGCATTTT
>TRBV7-2|NA|NA|TRBJ1-6
CASSWGSNSPLHF
TGTGCCAGCAGCTGGGGATCCAATTCACCCCTCCACTTT
>TRBV5-1|TRBD2|NA|TRBJ2-7
CASTLAGGNYEQYF
TGCGCCAGCACCTTAGCGGGGGGAAACTACGAGCAGTACTTC
>TRBV5-1|NA|NA|TRBJ2-4
CASSLKGWDIQYF
TGCGCCAGCAGCCTAAAGGGGTGGGACATTCAGTACTTC
>TRBV19|TRBD2|NA|TRBJ2-1
CASSIGQAGNNEQFF
TGTGCCAGTAGTATAGGACAAGCGGGGAACAATGAGCAGTTCTTC
>TRBV27|NA|many|TRBJ1-2
CASSLSANYGYTF
TGTGCCAGCAGTTTATCCGCTAACTATGGCTACACCTTC
>TRBV10-3|TRBD2|NA|TRBJ2-1
CAIRGGAGNEQFF
TGTGCCATCCGCGGGGGGGCCGGCAATGAGCAGTTCTTC
>TRBV7-9|TRBD1|NA|TRBJ2-6
CASSLAGQGSGANVLTF
TGTGCCAGCAGCTTAGCCGGACAGGGATCTGGGGCCAACGTCCTGACTTTC
>TRBV7-6|NA|few|TRBJ2-7
CASSLGSGGGEQYF
TGTGCCAGCAGCTTAGGTTCCGGGGGAGGCGAGCAGTACTTC
>TRBV20-1|TRBD2|many|TRBJ2-3
CSARGTSGRITDTQYF
TGCAGTGCTAGGGGGACTAGCGGGAGGATAACAGATACGCAGTATTTT
>TRBV5-1|TRBD1|NA|TRBJ1-6
CASSLGDRLLNSPLHF
TGCGCCAGCAGCTTGGGGGACAGACTTCTTAATTCACCCCTCCACTTT
>TRBV20-1|TRBD2|NA|TRBJ2-1
CSARGLETYNEQFF
TGCAGTGCTCGCGGACTAGAGACATACAATGAGCAGTTCTTC
>TRBV9|TRBD2|NA|TRBJ2-1
CASSAFSGASYNEQFF
TGTGCCAGCAGCGCCTTTAGCGGGGCCTCATACAATGAGCAGTTCTTC
>TRBV7-3|TRBD1|NA|TRBJ2-6
CASSMTGAVGANVLTF
TGTGCCAGCAGCATGACAGGGGCGGTCGGGGCCAACGTCCTGACTTTC
>TRBV15|NA|NA|TRBJ1-5
CATSSVTENQPQHF
TGTGCCACCAGCAGTGTTACCGAAAATCAGCCCCAGCATTTT
>TRBV20-1|TRBD1|NA|TRBJ2-4
CSSTGAAKNIQYF
TGCAGTTCGACAGGGGCGGCCAAAAACATTCAGTACTTC
>TRBV4-1|TRBD1|NA|TRBJ2-7
CASSPIFRTGGYEQYF
TGCGCCAGCAGCCCCATCTTTCGGACAGGGGGATACGAGCAGTACTTC
>TRBV5-6|NA|NA|TRBJ2-5
CASSNRETQYF
TGTGCCAGCTCGAATAGGGAGACCCAGTACTTC
>TRBV2|NA|NA|TRBJ2-7
CASSEPALLREQYF
TGTGCCAGCAGTGAACCAGCCCTCCTGCGGGAGCAGTACTTC
>TRBV29-1|NA|NA|TRBJ1-5
CSVGDSNQPQHF
TGCAGCGTTGGGGATAGCAATCAGCCCCAGCATTTT
>TRBV20-1|NA|NA|TRBJ2-5
CSAPETQYF
TGCAGTGCTCCAGAGACCCAGTACTTC
>TRBV7-2|NA|NA|TRBJ1-1
CASSLGGGVTEAFF
TGTGCCAGCAGCTTGGGGGGGGGAGTCACTGAAGCTTTCTTT
>TRBV11-2|NA|many|TRBJ1-5
CASSPVNSNQPQHF
TGTGCCAGCAGCCCGGTGAATAGCAATCAGCCCCAGCATTTT
>TRBV9|NA|NA|TRBJ2-6
CASSVDWKANVLTF
TGTGCCAGCAGCGTTGATTGGAAGGCCAACGTCCTGACTTTC
>TRBV7-9|NA|NA|TRBJ2-7
CASSSNRNSYEQYF
TGTGCCAGCAGCTCCAACAGGAACTCCTACGAGCAGTACTTC
>TRBV29-1|NA|few|TRBJ2-6
CSVGGDGANVLTF
TGCAGCGTTGGAGGGGATGGGGCCAACGTCCTGACTTTC
>TRBV9|NA|many|TRBJ1-1
CASSVEGGWDGTEAFF
TGTGCCAGCAGCGTAGAGGGAGGGTGGGACGGCACTGAAGCTTTCTTT
>TRBV5-5|NA|NA|TRBJ2-7
CASSVGRAYEQYF
TGTGCCAGCAGCGTGGGACGGGCCTACGAGCAGTACTTC
>TRBV2|NA|NA|TRBJ1-2
CASSEGHTYGYTF
TGTGCCAGCAGTGAGGGACATACCTATGGCTACACCTTC
>TRBV6-5|NA|many|TRBJ2-5
CASSYAGQYFGGTQYF
TGTGCCAGCAGTTACGCGGGACAGTACTTTGGTGGGACCCAGTACTTC
>TRBV19|NA|NA|TRBJ1-5
CASSSLGAGDQPQHF
TGTGCCAGTAGTTCGTTAGGCGCAGGGGATCAGCCCCAGCATTTT
>TRBV7-3|NA|NA|TRBJ2-7
CASSPSTVSYEQYF
TGTGCCAGCAGCCCTAGTACAGTCTCCTACGAGCAGTACTTC